This TCR beta chain was retrieved from a study of precursors of human CD4 cytotoxic T cells (dated by TCRdb to the late 2010s). Describing the broader study: In total, over 12 donors contributed CD4+ memory subsets to the bulk TCR-seq analysis. Sequences for both the TCRalpha and TCRbeta chains came out of the TCR-seq analysis of more than 13 donors (table S7).

Compared with the rest of its sample, this clonotype is large (0.1 to 1%). It has no known antigen specificity. Qualities for individual bases were not recorded, and no much larger clone is one base off. TCRdb records Illumina MiSeq as the sequencer. As for the authors' bioinformatics: To quantify repertoire diversity, the Shannon-Wiener index was calculated using VDJtools. A TCRbeta clonotype was considered expanded if its clonotype frequency was 3 or more. TCRdb itself trimmed the public reads at Q25 with fastp, ran MiXCR and retained productive beta chains. Each CDR3 protein gets just one entry, which takes the most common genes and DNA from the rows behind it. None of the V and J calls come from the authors' own analysis; TCRdb made them. The sample has around 240 distinct CDR3 sequences on record, around 17% of them singletons. The ten largest clonotypes hold about 13% of the sample. To test for a precursor-effector relationship among CD4 cytotoxic T cells, four sorted CD4+ memory subsets (TCM, TEM, IL-7Rhigh TEMRA, IL-7R- TEMRA) underwent bulk UMI-based TCR sequencing. Cells were obtained from peripheral blood mononuclear cells that had been isolated from human blood.

What the work shows at the level of the full study, not this receptor alone: According to the authors, a human observational design cannot definitively establish the direction of differentiation between precursor and effector cells. Compared with TCM and TEM subsets, the IL-7Rhigh and IL-7R- TEMRA subsets had more restricted TCR repertoires, with lower diversity and more expanded clonotypes. Only about 95% of the 14 donors were included in some bulk TCR-seq comparisons, suggesting that not every subset was available for every donor. Expanded effector clonotypes made up a larger fraction of IL-7Rhigh TEMRA clonotypes than of TEM or TCM clonotypes.

CDR1 and CDR2 were assigned from the germline V gene as SGHAT and FQNNGV. The CDR3 holds 16 amino acids from the cysteine to the phenylalanine. The entry retains the CDR3 DNA only, 48 bases that are in frame from base 1. At the junction V is shortened by 6 bases and J by 1 base; bases outside the gene matches: 4. The sequenced sample was memory CD4+ T cells from blood (PBMCs). This clonotype originated in a human donor in good health. Rearrangement joined TRBV11-2 to TRBJ2-1, with 12 junctional bases fitting TRBD1. This receptor has the CDR3 CASRGQGAISYNEQFF. In nucleotides, the sequence is TGTGCCAGCAGGGGACAGGGGGCTATATCCTACAATGAGCAGTTCTTC.